The 25 T cell receptor beta chains presented below share a single source sample, sequenced in a study of siplizumab effects on memory and regulatory T cells (dated by TCRdb to between 2019 and 2020). Library method: the immunoSEQ multiplex PCR assay. In TCRdb, the immuneACCESS table is reduced to in-frame sequences with V and J assigned. These tables do not hold every clone; where another copy was compared, an unresolved V gene accounts for under half, and the others remain unexplained. The sample contains over 100,000 clones, approximately 92% of them found a single time. The ten largest clonotypes hold around 0.15% of the sample. Source material: non-Treg CD4+ T cells sorted from blood. The sample's cell subset or site label, in plain terms: FACS-sorted unstimulated CD4+ non-regulatory T cells. Receptors originate from a human donor in good health.

This clone was detected only a few times. The genes are TRBV10-3 and TRBJ2-7; 7 bases fit TRBD2. Unmatched junction bases numbered 8, after V lost 8 bases and J lost 1 base. This CDR3 region has 14 residues. Per the germline V gene, CDR1 is ENHRY and CDR2 is SYGVKD. The CDR3 is CAIAMGRESYEQYF. The CDR3, as DNA: TGTGCCATCGCTATGGGGAGGGAGTCCTACGAGCAGTACTTC.

The rearrangement uses TRBV6-5 and TRBJ1-1; 7 bases are a match to TRBD1. The J segment lost 1 base and the V segment lost 6 bases, leaving 5 bases of the junction unmatched. The CDR3 is made up of 14 amino acids. The germline V gene encodes CDR1 MNHEY and CDR2 SVGAGI. In DNA form, the CDR3 reads TGTGCCAGCAGGCCGGACAGGACGAACACTGAAGCTTTCTTT. The encoded protein is CASRPDRTNTEAFF.

A single count supports this clone. The J gene is TRBJ2-3, the V gene TRBV19, with TRBD2 matching 10 bases. Germline assignment: CDR1 LNHDA and CDR2 SQIVND (reference sequence). V dropped 10 bases and J dropped 6; count of bases not matched to a gene: 13. The CDR3 contains 15 residues. The CDR3 reads CATKPLAGPGDTQYF. CDR3 nucleotide sequence: TGTGCCACTAAACCACTAGCGGGGCCAGGGGATACGCAGTATTTT. The full variable domain, rest sourced from reference TRBV19 and TRBJ2-3, is DGGITQSPKYLFRKEGQNVTLSCEQNLNHDAMYWYRQDPGQGLRLIYYSQIVNDFQKGDIAEGYSVSREKKESFPLTVTSAQKNPTAFYLCATKPLAGPGDTQYFGPGTRLTVL.

This chain joins TRBV6-8 and TRBJ2-3; 11 nucleotides match TRBD1. The CDR3 is made up of 13 amino acids. The J segment lost 5 bases and the V segment lost 11 bases, leaving 6 bases of the junction unmatched. Germline V gives CDR1 MNHGY, CDR2 SAAAGT. The CDR3 DNA follows: TGTGCCGGGGGGACAGGGGGAAGAGATACGCAGTATTTT. As protein: CAGGTGGRDTQYF.

This clone was recorded only once. The chain uses TRBV27 and TRBJ2-3; D remains unclear. Germline CDR1 and CDR2: MNHEY and SMNVEV (reference sequence). The V end was cut by 4 bases, the J end by 3 bases, with 14 bases between. CDR3 length equals 15 residues. The CDR3 protein is CASSWVGSWTDTQYF. The CDR3 DNA is TGTGCCAGCAGTTGGGTGGGAAGTTGGACAGATACGCAGTATTTT.

V usage is TRBV10-1 and J usage is TRBJ1-4, with D perhaps matching TRBD1 (6 bases). The CDR3 contains 12 residues. V shed 3 bases and J shed 10 bases, with 9 bases lying between them. The germline V gene has CDR1 WNHNN and CDR2 SYGVQD (reference sequence). This CDR3 reads CASSEGGGKLFF. CDR3 bases: TGCGCCAGCAGTGAAGGGGGGGGAAAACTGTTTTTT.

This clone was detected only once. Here the CDR3 DNA reads TGTGCCAGCAGCTTAGCAGGGGCGGAGGCTTTCTTT. Amino acid sequence: CASSLAGAEAFF. The J gene is TRBJ1-1, the V gene TRBV7-9; a weak D match, TRBD1 (5 bases). Germline CDR1 reads SEHNR; CDR2 reads FQNEAQ (reference sequence). Trimming shortened V by 0 bases and J by 11 bases, and 10 bases separated the two germline ends. The CDR3 has 12 residues.

The rearrangement links TRBV5-1 to TRBJ2-1, with 9 positions matching TRBD1. Germline V gene lookup returns CDR1 SGHRS and CDR2 YFSETQ. The CDR3 totals 14 residues. The chain's CDR3 is CAGLSGTGRNEQFF. The CDR3 DNA is TGCGCGGGATTGTCCGGGACAGGGAGAAATGAGCAGTTCTTC.

This clone was found a few times. V usage is TRBV29-1 and J usage is TRBJ1-2; D not resolved. CDR3 length: 13 amino acids. Germline values: CDR1 SQVTM, CDR2 ANQGSEA. Trimming stripped 7 bases from V and 6 bases from J, with 18 bases between. The CDR3: CSATSRALDGYTF. CDR3 in DNA: TGCAGCGCTACATCTCGGGCCCTGGATGGCTACACCTTC.

This chain connects TRBV25-1 to TRBJ1-6; TRBD1 matches at 7 bases. With 6 bases clipped from V and 7 bases from J, the junction kept 9 bases outside the gene matches. The CDR3 is made up of 15 amino acids. CDR1 MGHDK and CDR2 SYGVNS come from the germline V gene. CDR3 nucleotide sequence: TGTGCCAGCAGACCCAGGGGGTTCGGGAATTCACCCCTCCACTTT. Protein product: CASRPRGFGNSPLHF.

V usage is TRBV5-6 and J usage is TRBJ1-2, with 12 nucleotides matching TRBD1. CDR1 and CDR2 (germline): SGHDT, YYEEEE. The length of the CDR3 is 15 residues. The ends lost 4 bases at V and 4 bases at J; junction bases unmatched: 5. DNA of the CDR3: TGTGCCAGCAGCCCAGGGACAGGGGGCTCCTATGGCTACACCTTC. This sequence encodes CASSPGTGGSYGYTF. Filled out from reference TRBV5-6 and TRBJ1-2, the complete variable domain reads DAGVTQSPTHLIKTRGQQVTLRCSPKSGHDTVSWYQQALGQGPQFIFQYYEEEERQRGNFPDRFSGHQFPNYSSELNVNALLLGDSALYLCASSPGTGGSYGYTFGSGTRLTVV.

The rearrangement uses TRBV5-4 and TRBJ2-1; unclear D gene. Germline CDR1 SGHNT, CDR2 YYREEE (reference sequence). CDR3 length equals 15 residues. V lost 1 base and J lost 1, with 9 bases in between. The CDR3 coding sequence is TGTGCCAGCAGCTTGACAGTAAATTCCTACAATGAGCAGTTCTTC. Protein sequence: CASSLTVNSYNEQFF.

The sample holds one count of this clone. The rearrangement links TRBV30 to TRBJ2-3, with a tentative D call TRBD2 (6 bases). This CDR3 comprises 13 residues. Germline CDR1 GTSNPN, CDR2 SVGIG (reference sequence). The V end was cut by 4 bases, the J end by 2 bases, with 10 bases between. The CDR3 is CAWTGDLTDTQYF. Written as DNA, the CDR3 is TGTGCCTGGACGGGGGACCTCACAGATACGCAGTATTTT.

This clone has only a few counts. This chain uses TRBV6-6 with TRBJ2-7, with 7 bases that match TRBD1. CDR1 and CDR2 (germline): MNHNY, SVGAGI (reference sequence). V was pared by 6 bases and J by 0 bases, with 8 bases of the junction left unmatched. The CDR3 extends over 15 amino acids. The CDR3 nucleotides are TGTGCCAGCAGCCCGGACAGGACCCTCTCCTACGAGCAGTACTTC. Protein sequence: CASSPDRTLSYEQYF.

The chain combines TRBV4-1 with TRBJ2-5, with 12 bases fitting TRBD2. Losses at the gene ends were 3 bases for V and 5 bases for J; bases not matched to a gene: 7. The CDR3 totals 16 residues. Germline V gene data show CDR1 as MGHRA and CDR2 as YSYEKL. The CDR3 DNA reads TGCGCCAGCAGCCAGTCTACTAGCGGGGGGACGGAGACCCAGTACTTC. This translates into CASSQSTSGGTETQYF.

The table lists this clone with a count of one. The genes are TRBV5-4 and TRBJ2-7, with TRBD1 identical over 7 bases. The V and J ends lost 2 bases and 3 bases, in that order; junction bases with no gene match: 8. This CDR3 is 15 amino acids long. CDR1 is SGHNT and CDR2 is YYREEE in the germline V gene (reference sequence). CDR3: CASSFFPAGGYEQYF. As DNA, the CDR3 is TGTGCCAGCAGCTTCTTCCCGGCAGGGGGCTACGAGCAGTACTTC.

The chain has TRBV9 and TRBJ2-5; the D is unclear. The CDR3 runs 16 residues. Looked up from germline, CDR1 is SGDLS and CDR2 is YYNGEE. V lost 1 base and J lost 2, with 15 bases in between. The CDR3 nucleotides are TGTGCCAGCAGCGTATACGGGTGGGGAATTCAAGAGACCCAGTACTTC. It encodes CASSVYGWGIQETQYF.

The V and J genes are TRBV25-1 and TRBJ2-7; TRBD1 is a possible D gene (6 bases). This CDR3 contains 14 residues. V was trimmed by 3 bases and J by 2 bases, leaving 11 bases between them. CDR1 is MGHDK, CDR2 SYGVNS, per germline. This CDR3 is CASSDPTGPYEQYF. The CDR3 coding sequence is TGTGCCAGCAGTGATCCGACAGGACCCTACGAGCAGTACTTC.

V gene TRBV5-1 combines with J gene TRBJ1-2, with 9 nucleotides matching TRBD1. Germline loops: CDR1 SGHRS, CDR2 YFSETQ. This CDR3 spans 15 amino acids. V shed 4 bases and J 0 bases; nucleotides not matched to a gene: 4. The CDR3 sequence is CASSNGQGTNYGYTF. For the CDR3, the DNA is TGCGCCAGCAGCAACGGACAGGGGACTAACTATGGCTACACCTTC.

This clone was picked up one time. The chain carries TRBV7-9 and TRBJ2-3; possibly TRBD1 or TRBD2 for D (5 bases each). This CDR3 has 13 amino acids. In germline, CDR1 is SEHNR, CDR2 FQNEAQ (reference sequence). Trimming removed 8 bases from V and 0 bases from J, with 9 bases in between. The CDR3: CASRDGSTDTQYF. The CDR3, as DNA: TGTGCCAGCCGGGACGGAAGCACAGATACGCAGTATTTT.

This clone was detected only once. The V call is TRBV4-1, the J call TRBJ2-7; the match to TRBD1 covers 9 bases. The V and J ends lost 4 bases and 1 base, in that order; junction bases with no gene match: 8. This CDR3 has 16 amino acids. Germline V CDR1 and CDR2: MGHRA, YSYEKL. The CDR3 spells CASSLVDRGGSYEQYF. The CDR3 DNA follows: TGCGCCAGCAGCCTGGTGGACAGGGGCGGGTCCTACGAGCAGTACTTC.

V and J are TRBV19 and TRBJ2-5; D perhaps matches TRBD2 (6 bases). CDR1 LNHDA and CDR2 SQIVND come from the germline V gene (reference sequence). The CDR3 has 13 residues. V dropped 7 bases and J dropped 0 bases, with 9 bases sitting between them. The CDR3: CASTKRDQETQYF. The CDR3 DNA sequence: TGTGCCAGTACAAAGCGGGACCAAGAGACCCAGTACTTC.

V usage is TRBV11-3 and J usage is TRBJ1-2; no clear D gene. V gave up 0 bases and J gave up 3 bases, with 8 bases separating them. The CDR3 has 14 residues. The germline V gene has CDR1 SGHNT and CDR2 YENEEA. The CDR3 DNA reads as TGTGCCAGCAGCTTAGAAACGGCGGACTATGGCTACACCTTC. As protein: CASSLETADYGYTF.

The rearrangement uses TRBV2 and TRBJ1-2; the D gene is possibly TRBD1 (5 bases). Per germline, CDR1 SNHLY and CDR2 FYNNEI. The CDR3 runs 13 residues. The V and J ends lost 7 bases and 5 bases respectively, with 14 bases between them. Written as DNA, the CDR3 is TGTGCCAGCATCGGGGAGGGGTGGTATGGCTACACCTTC. Translation gives CASIGEGWYGYTF. Filled out from reference TRBV2 and TRBJ1-2, the complete variable domain reads EPEVTQTPSHQVTQMGQEVILRCVPISNHLYFYWYRQILGQKVEFLVSFYNNEISEKSEIFDDQFSVERPDGSNFTLKIRSTKLEDSAMYFCASIGEGWYGYTFGSGTRLTVV.

This chain joins TRBV25-1 and TRBJ1-1; possibly TRBD1 for D (6 bases). Germline CDR1 MGHDK, CDR2 SYGVNS. This CDR3 has 14 amino acids. Trimming shortened V by 6 bases and J by 0 bases, and 11 bases separated the two germline ends. CDR3 DNA sequence: TGTGCCAGCAGAGCCCAGGGGATGAACACTGAAGCTTTCTTT. Translated, it gives CASRAQGMNTEAFF.